The TCR beta chain described here comes from a study of monozygotic twins with inflammatory bowel disease. For this clonotype: Its antigen is as yet unknown.

Germline CDR1 and CDR2: KGHDR and SFDVKD. The CDR3 is 14 residues long. Donors each contributed one blood sample measuring under 3 ml. Whole-study results and caveats: The analysis failed to separate different T cell subtypes.

Two rounds of nested PCR, of roughly 17 and 9 cycles, were run on TCRalpha and TCRbeta cDNA. TCRdb derives one entry per CDR3 protein from the 5' RACE reads, leaving out DNA. In all, the sample yields 150,000 to 200,000 distinct CDR3 sequences. J is TRBJ2-1 and V is TRBV24-1; the TCRdb call, TRBD1, lacks DNA for checking. The sequenced sample consisted of blood. The clonotype originates from a human donor with ulcerative colitis or Crohn's disease, or a healthy co-twin of an affected twin (not recorded which). The CDR3 sequence: CATSDLMLGDEQFF.